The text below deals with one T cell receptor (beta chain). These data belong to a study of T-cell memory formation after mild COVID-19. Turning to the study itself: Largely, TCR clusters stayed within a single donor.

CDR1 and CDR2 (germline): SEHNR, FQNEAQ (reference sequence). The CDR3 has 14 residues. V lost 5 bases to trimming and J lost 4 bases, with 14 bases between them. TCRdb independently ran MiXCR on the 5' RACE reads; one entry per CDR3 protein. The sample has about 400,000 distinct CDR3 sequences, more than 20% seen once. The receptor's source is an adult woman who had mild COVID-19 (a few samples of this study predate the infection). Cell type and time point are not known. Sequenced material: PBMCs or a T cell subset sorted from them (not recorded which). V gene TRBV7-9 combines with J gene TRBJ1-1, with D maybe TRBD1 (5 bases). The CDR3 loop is CASSPGTRTTEAFF. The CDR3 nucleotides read TGTGCCAGCAGCCCCGGGACCCGAACCACTGAAGCTTTCTTT.